This passage covers 23 T cell receptor beta chains from one sample sequenced in a study of blood T cells in healthy people across ages. PCR was performed a second time for roughly 7 to 11 cycles using a sample-barcoded 5' primer and a J-beta primer mix. MiXCR, applied by TCRdb to the 5' RACE reads, yields one record per CDR3 protein. The sample lists hundreds of thousands of distinct CDR3 sequences, approximately 39% occurring once. Sequencing was performed on blood. These receptors all come from an older woman in good health.

The chain employs TRBV12-3 or TRBV12-4 and TRBJ2-1; 10 bases fit TRBD2. Trimming cost V 6 bases and J 7 bases; bases outside gene matches: 6. The CDR3 loop spans 14 amino acids. The CDR3 DNA sequence: TGTGCCAGCAGCCTAGCGGGAGCGGGGAATGAGCAGTTCTTC. Its protein is CASSLAGAGNEQFF.

This chain connects TRBV5-1 to TRBJ2-3; 7 positions agree with TRBD2. The CDR3 length is 17 residues. CDR1 and CDR2 (germline): SGHRS, YFSETQ. J gave up 0 bases and V 4 bases, and 11 bases lay outside the gene matches. DNA for the CDR3: TGCGCCAGCAGCCTCCTTGGGCGGGAGTCAAGCACAGATACGCAGTATTTT. Translation gives CASSLLGRESSTDTQYF.

With respect to this clonotype: A much larger clone lies a single base off, so this may be a read error. The chain uses TRBV29-1 and TRBJ2-5; the D is unclear. The J call may be incorrect, as the DNA end agrees better with TRBJ2-7. Germline CDR1 reads SQVTM; CDR2 reads ANQGSEA. This CDR3 has 11 residues. CDR3 region: CGAVWGYEQYF. In DNA form, the CDR3 reads TGCGGCGCGGTATGGGGCTACGAGCAGTACTTC.

This clonotype has a count of ten or more. CDR3 sequence reads: CSAAPRTGTTDTQYF. The CDR3 DNA follows: TGCAGTGCCGCCCCTCGCACAGGGACCACAGATACGCAGTATTTT. V usage is TRBV20-1 and J usage is TRBJ2-3, with a tentative D call TRBD1 (6 bases). CDR3 size: 15 residues. V lost 6 bases and J 2 bases, leaving 18 bases between the germline ends. Germline assignment: CDR1 DFQATT and CDR2 SNEGSKA (reference sequence).

This chain links TRBV5-8 with TRBJ2-5, with 7 bases fitting TRBD2. The CDR3 has 14 residues. Looked up from germline, CDR1 is SGHTS and CDR2 is YDEGEE. The trim removed 1 base at V and 6 bases at J, leaving 6 bases unmatched. This chain's CDR3 is CASSLPGRVQTQYF. DNA of the CDR3: TGTGCCAGCAGCTTGCCAGGGAGGGTGCAGACCCAGTACTTC.

This sequence joins TRBV19 and TRBJ2-7, with D perhaps TRBD2 (5 bases). Germline V CDR1 and CDR2: LNHDA, SQIVND (reference sequence). Trimming took off 5 bases at V and 7 bases at J, with 15 bases between the two ends. This CDR3 spans 13 amino acids. CDR3 bases: TGTGCCAGTAGTCCAGGACTTTCCCAGGAGCAGTACTTC. It codes for CASSPGLSQEQYF.

Notes on this clonotype: Being one base from a much bigger clone, this may be a read error. The V call is TRBV20-1, the J call TRBJ1-1, with 7 bases fitting TRBD1. The CDR3 consists of 13 residues. V shed 8 bases and J 1 base; nucleotides not matched to a gene: 7. Germline values: CDR1 DFQATT, CDR2 SNEGSKA (reference sequence). The chain's CDR3 is CSPQAGGNTEAFF. DNA for the CDR3: TGCAGTCCCCAAGCAGGGGGGAACACTGAAGCTTTCTTT.

In DNA form, the CDR3 reads TGTGCCAGCAGCCAAGGGGACAGGCGCTACGAGCAGTACTTC. Residues: CASSQGDRRYEQYF. The chain is built from TRBV7-8 and TRBJ2-7, with TRBD1 identical over 8 bases. The germline V gene encodes CDR1 SGHVS and CDR2 FQNEAQ. J was trimmed by 3 bases and V by 5 bases; bases with no gene match: 6. CDR3 length equals 14 residues. The whole variable domain, filled in from reference TRBV7-8 and TRBJ2-7, reads GAGVSQSPRYKVAKRGQDVALRCDPISGHVSLFWYQQALGQGPEFLTYFQNEAQLDKSGLPSDRFFAERPEGSVSTLKIQRTQQEDSAVYLCASSQGDRRYEQYFGPGTRLTVT.

V usage is TRBV27 and J usage is TRBJ2-3; D is possibly TRBD2 (6 bases). The CDR3 runs to 15 residues. Deletions cut 7 bases from V and 4 bases from J, with 18 bases between. Germline CDR1 is MNHEY and CDR2 is SMNVEV (reference sequence). The CDR3 reads CASKVRTMHADTQYF. For the CDR3, the DNA is TGTGCCAGCAAGGTCAGGACTATGCACGCAGATACGCAGTATTTT.

This clonotype was seen more than once but under ten times. The J gene is TRBJ2-3, the V gene TRBV2, with TRBD2 matching 16 bases. The V and J ends lost 6 bases and 3 bases, in that order; junction bases with no gene match: 9. Germline CDR1 reads SNHLY; CDR2 reads FYNNEI. The CDR3 loop spans 18 amino acids. CDR3 coding DNA: TGTGCCAGCAGAGAGGGGACTAGCGGGGGGGCCTCTACAGATACGCAGTATTTT. It translates to CASREGTSGGASTDTQYF.

This clonotype showed up many times. V and J are TRBV29-1 and TRBJ2-2, with 8 nucleotides matching TRBD2. The germline V gene encodes CDR1 SQVTM and CDR2 ANQGSEA. Unmatched junction bases numbered 7, after V lost 7 bases and J lost 6 bases. CDR3 size: 13 residues. The CDR3 DNA reads TGCAGCGGGGGGACTAGTGCCCCCGGGGAGCTGTTTTTT. Protein product: CSGGTSAPGELFF.

In regard to this clonotype: Its ends do not fully match the called genes, so a read error is possible. The rearrangement joins TRBV7-2 to TRBJ2-5, with 7 bases lining up with TRBD2. The V gene's germline CDR1 is SGHTA and CDR2 FQGNSA. The CDR3 covers 12 residues. In DNA form, the CDR3 reads TGCGCCAGCAGCTCTAGCGGAACACAGCAGTACTTC. It encodes CASSSSGTQQYF. The whole variable domain, remainder taken from reference TRBV7-2 and TRBJ2-5, is GAGVSQSPSNKVTEKGKDVELRCDPISGHTALYWYRQSLGQGLEFLIYFQGNSAPDKSGLPSDRFSAERTGGSVSTLTIQRTQQEDSAVYLCASSSSGTQQYFGPGTRLLVL.

This chain joins TRBV7-9 and TRBJ2-7; D might be TRBD1 or TRBD2, each matching 5 bases. The germline CDR1 and CDR2 sequences are SEHNR and FQNEAQ (reference sequence). Trimming took 0 bases from V and 2 from J, leaving 11 bases between them. This CDR3 spans 15 amino acids. The CDR3 here is CASSLAEGTPYEQYF. In nucleotides, the CDR3 is TGTGCCAGCAGCTTAGCGGAAGGGACCCCCTACGAGCAGTACTTC.

The chain links TRBV6-2 or TRBV6-3 to TRBJ2-1; no clear D gene. Germline values: CDR1 MNHEY, CDR2 SVGEGT. V gave up 5 bases and J gave up 3 bases, with 8 bases separating them. CDR3 length: 13 amino acids. CDR3 loop: CASSDRNYNEQFF. In DNA, the CDR3 is TGTGCCAGCAGTGACCGGAACTACAATGAGCAGTTCTTC.

This clonotype was counted between two and nine times. This chain joins TRBV12-3 or TRBV12-4 and TRBJ2-7; TRBD1 aligns across 9 bases. The CDR3 is made up of 16 amino acids. V gave up 5 bases and J gave up 7 bases; unmatched junction bases: 15. CDR3 amino acids: CASSPQYGQGIREQYF. Here the CDR3 DNA reads TGTGCCAGCAGTCCTCAATACGGACAGGGGATTAGGGAGCAGTACTTC.

The J gene is TRBJ2-3, the V gene TRBV4-2; no clear D. The end of the DNA aligns better with TRBJ1-5, so the J call may be wrong. CDR1 is LGHNA and CDR2 is YNFKEQ in the germline V gene. The CDR3 has 18 residues. CDR3 nucleotides: TGTGCCAGCAGCCAAGGGGTACGGCGGGAGGCAAGGGCAGATACGCAGCATTTT. The encoded protein is CASSQGVRREARADTQHF.

The chain recombines TRBV14 with TRBJ2-1; D gene ambiguous. The germline V and J ends were trimmed by 0 bases and 12 bases, with 9 bases remaining between them. Germline lookup yields CDR1 SGHDN and CDR2 FVKESK. The CDR3 length is 12 residues. This CDR3 is CASSQDAVRQFF. The CDR3 DNA reads TGTGCCAGCAGCCAAGATGCAGTCAGGCAGTTCTTC.

This clonotype was counted a few times. The chain couples TRBV2 to TRBJ2-5; D gene unclear. CDR3 length equals 16 residues. V lost 10 bases to trimming and J lost 4 bases, with 25 bases between them. Germline-derived CDR1 and CDR2 are SNHLY and FYNNEI. CDR3 sequence (DNA): TGTGCCAACCAGGTCCAACCTGGACGGCCCGCAGAGACCCAGTACTTC. This encodes CANQVQPGRPAETQYF.

The J gene is TRBJ2-7, the V gene TRBV6-1, with D maybe TRBD1 (5 bases). Trimming left V 6 bases short and J 6 bases short, with 9 bases between. The CDR3 contains 11 residues. Germline lookup yields CDR1 MNHNS and CDR2 SASEGT. The DNA of the CDR3 is TGTGCCAGCAGAAGGGGTTCCGAGCAGTACTTC. Translation: CASRRGSEQYF.

The chain carries TRBV7-3 and TRBJ2-2, with D unclear. Germline V gene sequence: CDR1 SGHTA, CDR2 FQGTGA. V was cut by 2 bases and J by 2 bases, with 6 bases left in between. The CDR3 is made up of 14 amino acids. CDR3 amino acids: CASSLFLNTGELFF. Here the CDR3 DNA reads TGTGCCAGCAGCTTATTCCTCAACACCGGGGAGCTGTTTTTT.

Points on this clonotype: One end of the junction does not line up with germline, which may come from a read error. The chain employs TRBV29-1 and TRBJ2-7; no clear D gene. The DNA end lines up better with TRBJ2-5; the J call may be wrong. CDR1 and CDR2 (germline): SQVTM, ANQGSEA. The CDR3 sequence is 13 residues long. The CDR3 DNA sequence: TGCAGCGGTGAAGTCAGTGTTTGGGAGACCCAGTACTTC. Amino acids: CSGEVSVWETQYF.

The table lists this clonotype with a few counts. The chain couples TRBV20-1 to TRBJ2-3, with D perhaps matching TRBD2 (6 bases). The CDR3 is 14 residues long. Trimming cost V 2 bases and J 1 base, with 10 bases left between them. CDR1 is DFQATT, CDR2 SNEGSKA, per germline (reference sequence). The CDR3 coding sequence is TGCAGTGCTAGACTTAGCGGACGCACAGATACGCAGTATTTT. It yields the protein CSARLSGRTDTQYF.

The CDR3 loop reads CASRITLNEKLFF. The CDR3 region has the DNA TGTGCCAGCAGGATCACATTGAATGAAAAACTGTTTTTT. This rearrangement joins TRBV6-6 to TRBJ1-4; D is ambiguous. The V gene lost 6 bases and the J gene lost 5 bases, with 10 bases spanning the gap. Germline V gene sequence: CDR1 MNHNY, CDR2 SVGAGI (reference sequence). The CDR3 is 13 amino acids.